This record concerns one T cell receptor (beta chain) sequence. This clonotype was counted many times. The antigen it recognizes is unknown. Per-base qualities were not stored, and no clone one base away is much larger. Library preparation was by PCR. Instrument used: Illumina HiSeq 2500. To normalize quantification of the TCRbeta repertoire, the TCR libraries were built with molecular barcoding that relied on unique molecular identifiers. TCRdb itself trimmed the public reads at Q25 with fastp, ran MiXCR and retained productive beta chains. A single entry per CDR3 protein holds the most common genes and DNA from its merged rows. The sample table lists under 350,000 distinct CDR3 sequences, more than 8% of them with a count of one. In total, the top ten clones hold around 10% of the sample. The sample originates from a study of T-cell reconstitution after alpha-beta-depleted transplantation in children (dated by TCRdb to the mid-2010s). Regarding the research as a whole: Using TCR repertoire profiling, the study quantitatively followed how T-cell immune reconstitution unfolded in children after TCRalphabeta/CD19-depleted allogeneic hematopoietic cell transplantation.

In the germline V gene (reference sequence), CDR1 corresponds to DFQATT and CDR2 to SNEGSKA. The germline V end is reduced by 3 bases and the J end by 4 bases; junction bases left unmatched: 9. CDR3 length: 16 amino acids, cysteine to phenylalanine. Only the CDR3 part of the read is kept: 48 bases, read in frame from the first base. This clonotype was sampled from a human donor who donated a stem cell graft to a child with SCID. The sample in question was PBMCs from the stem cell graft donor, obtained from the stem cell graft. Rearrangement joined TRBV20-1 to TRBJ2-3; TRBD2 fits 11 bases in the junction. The nucleotides read TGCAGTGCTAGCGCCCCCATTAGCGGGGGGGCAGATACGCAGTATTTT. This is translated as CSASAPISGGADTQYF.